This TCR beta chain was sequenced in a study of T cells after yellow fever vaccination (dated by TCRdb to about 2019). For the study in its entirety: The SMART-Seq v4 Ultra Low Input RNA kit was used to prepare libraries from fractions with low cell numbers. To track T-cell clones before and after primary and booster YFV17D yellow fever vaccination, bulk TCR alpha and beta repertoires were sequenced longitudinally. Two healthy male donors, one aged 18 to 30 and one aged 30 to 40 years, made up the cohort. Blood was drawn at multiple timepoints before and after primary and secondary immunization, with bulk PBMC replicates and cell subsets isolated.

TCR cDNA was synthesized by 5'RACE template switching, through which a universal primer site and unique molecular identifiers were introduced. Priming for cDNA synthesis came from both the TCR alpha and TCR beta constant segments. Two PCR steps were used to amplify libraries, with sample barcodes and sequencing adapters being added in the second step. Sequencing of the libraries was done on either Illumina HiSeq 2500 (2x100 bp) or NovaSeq (2x150 bp). The authors' analysis ran thus. Reads were demultiplexed and collapsed into UMI consensus sequences with MIGEC, and V(D)J alignment was performed with MiXCR. Clonotypes responding to the vaccine were identified with edgeR on replicate PBMC samples, with the criteria of FDR below 0.01 and a log2 fold change above 5 up to day 15. Bulk clonotypes were assigned CD4 or CD8 identity according to which sequenced CD4 or CD8 repertoire held them at higher abundance. TCRdb handled the public reads itself, with Q25 trimming in fastp and clone calling in MiXCR, and kept productive beta chains. CDR3 protein duplicates are merged, each entry listing the most common genes and DNA. These V and J calls originate from TCRdb's pipeline instead of the authors' own analysis. The sample table shows around 250,000 distinct CDR3 sequences, and less than 9% are seen once. The biggest ten clones account for roughly 0.93% of the sample.

In regard to this clonotype: Which antigen it targets is not known. No much larger clonotype is one base removed from it; base qualities were not supplied.

The sample's treatment or condition label, in plain terms: live attenuated yellow fever vaccine strain. A standard Ficoll-Paque protocol was used to isolate PBMCs from peripheral blood. CD4 and CD8 T-cell fractions were isolated with Dynabeads CD4 and CD8 positive selection kits. RNA was extracted with TriZol from bulk PBMCs, CD4 and CD8 fractions, and dextramer-positive and dextramer-negative fractions. General findings and caveats noted by the study authors: Most clones expanded after primary vaccination were re-detected after the booster (96% of CD4 and about nine tenths of CD8), suggesting broad memory maintenance. FACS-sorted repertoires could contain abundant contaminating clonotypes from the bulk population, so computational filtering was required. Compared with the primary T-cell response, the secondary T-cell response was faster but weaker, reaching its peak on day 5 rather than on day 15. Because the study included only a couple of donors, the extent to which the findings can be generalized is limited. A small share of clonotypes was detected in both CD4 and CD8 compartments, with the overlap likely arising from convergent recombination.

The CDR3 holds 13 amino acids from the cysteine to the phenylalanine. Only the CDR3 portion is preserved as DNA: 39 bases, with reading frame beginning at the first base. Via the germline V gene, CDR1 is KGHSH and CDR2 LQKENI. The trim is 3 bases for V and 10 bases for J, with a gap of 13 bases between the germline ends. This specimen consisted of CD4+ T cells sorted from PBMCs, obtained 15 days after the yellow fever booster vaccination. The TCR comes from a man younger than 40 who received the YFV17D yellow fever vaccine. The chain uses TRBV18 and TRBJ2-1; a confident D gene designation cannot be given. This receptor carries the CDR3 CASSPKAIGEQFF. The DNA reads TGTGCCAGCTCACCTAAGGCAATTGGGGAGCAGTTCTTC.